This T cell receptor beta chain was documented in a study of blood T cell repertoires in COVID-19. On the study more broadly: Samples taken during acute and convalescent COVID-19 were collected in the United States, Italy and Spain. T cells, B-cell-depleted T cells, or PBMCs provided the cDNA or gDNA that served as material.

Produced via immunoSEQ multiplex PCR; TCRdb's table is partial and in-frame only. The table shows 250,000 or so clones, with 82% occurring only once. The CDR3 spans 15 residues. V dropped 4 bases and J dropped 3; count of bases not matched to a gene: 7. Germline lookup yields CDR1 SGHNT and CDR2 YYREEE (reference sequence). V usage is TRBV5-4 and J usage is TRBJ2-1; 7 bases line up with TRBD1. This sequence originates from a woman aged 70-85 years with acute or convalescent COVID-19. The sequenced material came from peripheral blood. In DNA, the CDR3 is TGTGCCAGCAGCCACGGACAGGAGAACTACAATGAGCAGTTCTTC. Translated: CASSHGQENYNEQFF.